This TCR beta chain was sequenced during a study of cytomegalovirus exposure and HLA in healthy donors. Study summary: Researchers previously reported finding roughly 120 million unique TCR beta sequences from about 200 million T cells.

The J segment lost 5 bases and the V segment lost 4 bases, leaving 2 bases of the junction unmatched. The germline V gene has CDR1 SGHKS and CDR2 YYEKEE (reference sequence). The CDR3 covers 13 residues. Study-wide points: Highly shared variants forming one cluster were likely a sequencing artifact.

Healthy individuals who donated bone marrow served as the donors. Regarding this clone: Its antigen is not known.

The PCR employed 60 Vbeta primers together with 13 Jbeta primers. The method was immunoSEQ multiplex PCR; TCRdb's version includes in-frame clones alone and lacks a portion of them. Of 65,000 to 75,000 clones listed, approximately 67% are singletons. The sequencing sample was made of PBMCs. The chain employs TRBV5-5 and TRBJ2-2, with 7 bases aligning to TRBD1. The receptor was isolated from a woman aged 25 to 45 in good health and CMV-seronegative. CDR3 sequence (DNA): TGTGCCAGCAGCCCACAGGGGACCGGGGAGCTGTTTTTT. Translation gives CASSPQGTGELFF.